The source of this T cell receptor beta chain is a study of tumour-infiltrating T cells in Burkitt lymphoma. Background on the study: Overall and progression-free survival were predicted by productive clonality.

This clone appeared a few times. Sequencing used immunoSEQ multiplex PCR; TCRdb keeps in-frame clones, though not all of them. The table has 4,000 to 6,000 clones, approximately 11% seen once. After removal of 6 bases from V and 7 bases from J, the junction contained 5 bases not matched to a gene. There are 13 residues in the CDR3. Germline CDR1 LNHNV, CDR2 YYDKDF (reference sequence). The chain recombines TRBV15 with TRBJ1-1; 10 nucleotides match TRBD1. This clonotype was obtained from a human donor with diffuse large B-cell lymphoma. Sequenced: tumor tissue. CDR3 region: CATRRQGAIEAFF. CDR3 nucleotides: TGTGCCACCAGGAGACAGGGGGCCATTGAAGCTTTCTTT.